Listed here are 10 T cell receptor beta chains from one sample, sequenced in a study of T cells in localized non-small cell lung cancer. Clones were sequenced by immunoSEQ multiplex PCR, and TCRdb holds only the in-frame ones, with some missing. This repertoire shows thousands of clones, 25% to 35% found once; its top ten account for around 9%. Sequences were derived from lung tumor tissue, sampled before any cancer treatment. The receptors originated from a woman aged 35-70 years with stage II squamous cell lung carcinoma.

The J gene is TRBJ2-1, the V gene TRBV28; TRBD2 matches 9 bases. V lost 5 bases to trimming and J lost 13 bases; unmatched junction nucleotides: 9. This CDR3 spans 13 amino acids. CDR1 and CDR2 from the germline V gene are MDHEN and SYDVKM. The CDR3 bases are TGTGCCAGCAGTCCACCGGGACTAGCTTTCCAGTTCTTC. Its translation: CASSPPGLAFQFF.

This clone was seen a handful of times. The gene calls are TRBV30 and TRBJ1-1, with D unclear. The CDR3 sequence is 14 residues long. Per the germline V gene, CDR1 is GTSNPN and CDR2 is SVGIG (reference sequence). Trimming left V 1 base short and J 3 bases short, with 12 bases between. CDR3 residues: CAWSEWALDTEAFF. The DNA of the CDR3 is TGTGCCTGGAGTGAGTGGGCTTTAGACACTGAAGCTTTCTTT.

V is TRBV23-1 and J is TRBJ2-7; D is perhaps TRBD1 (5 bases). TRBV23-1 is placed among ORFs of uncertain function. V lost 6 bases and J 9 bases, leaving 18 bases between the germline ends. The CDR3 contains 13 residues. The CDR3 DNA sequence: TGCGCCAGCAGCTTGGCGCAGGGATCCGGGCAGTACTTC. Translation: CASSLAQGSGQYF.

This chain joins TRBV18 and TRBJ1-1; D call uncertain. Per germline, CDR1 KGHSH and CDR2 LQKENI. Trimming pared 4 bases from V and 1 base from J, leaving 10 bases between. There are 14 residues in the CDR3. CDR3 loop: CASSRDGKNTEAFF. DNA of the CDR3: TGTGCCAGCTCACGCGACGGCAAGAACACTGAAGCTTTCTTT.

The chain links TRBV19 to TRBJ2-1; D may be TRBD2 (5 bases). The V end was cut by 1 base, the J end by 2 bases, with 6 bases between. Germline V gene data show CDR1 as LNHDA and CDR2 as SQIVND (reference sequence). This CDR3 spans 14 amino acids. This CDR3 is CASSIVGTYNEQFF. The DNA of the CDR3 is TGTGCCAGTAGTATAGTCGGGACCTACAATGAGCAGTTCTTC.

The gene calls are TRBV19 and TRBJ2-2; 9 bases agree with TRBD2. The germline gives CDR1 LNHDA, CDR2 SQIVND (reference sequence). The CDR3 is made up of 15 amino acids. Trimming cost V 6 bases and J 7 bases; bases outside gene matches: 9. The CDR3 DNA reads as TGTGCCAGTAGCCCTGTAGCGGGAGTGGTCGGGGAGCTGTTTTTT. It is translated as CASSPVAGVVGELFF.

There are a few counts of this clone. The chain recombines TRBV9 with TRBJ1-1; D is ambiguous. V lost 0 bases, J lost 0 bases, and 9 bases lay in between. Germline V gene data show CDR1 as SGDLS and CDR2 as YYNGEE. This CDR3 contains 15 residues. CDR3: CASSVGWVMNTEAFF. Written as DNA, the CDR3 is TGTGCCAGCAGCGTAGGATGGGTGATGAACACTGAAGCTTTCTTT. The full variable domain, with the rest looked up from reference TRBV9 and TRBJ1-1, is DSGVTQTPKHLITATGQRVTLRCSPRSGDLSVYWYQQSLDQGLQFLIQYYNGEERAKGNILERFSAQQFPDLHSELNLSSLELGDSALYFCASSVGWVMNTEAFFGQGTRLTVV.

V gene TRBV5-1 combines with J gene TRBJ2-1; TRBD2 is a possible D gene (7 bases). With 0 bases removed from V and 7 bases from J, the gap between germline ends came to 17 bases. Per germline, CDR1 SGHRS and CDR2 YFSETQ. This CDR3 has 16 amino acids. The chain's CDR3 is CASSLGSLAQGNEQFF. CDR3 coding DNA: TGCGCCAGCAGCTTGGGGTCACTAGCGCAGGGGAATGAGCAGTTCTTC.

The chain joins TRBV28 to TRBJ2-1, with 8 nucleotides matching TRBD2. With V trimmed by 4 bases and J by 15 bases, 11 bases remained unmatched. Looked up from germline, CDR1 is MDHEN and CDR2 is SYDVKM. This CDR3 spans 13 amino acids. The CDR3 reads CASSSHPRLARFF. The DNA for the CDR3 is TGTGCCAGCAGTTCCCACCCCCGACTAGCGCGGTTCTTC.

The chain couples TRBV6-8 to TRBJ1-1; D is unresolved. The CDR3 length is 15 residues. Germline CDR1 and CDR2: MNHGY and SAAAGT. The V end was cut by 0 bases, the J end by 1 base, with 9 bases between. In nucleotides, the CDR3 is TGTGCCAGCAGTTACTCGACGGCGACGAACACTGAAGCTTTCTTT. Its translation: CASSYSTATNTEAFF.